Sequencing of this TCR beta chain was carried out in a study of cytomegalovirus exposure and HLA in healthy donors. Findings of the study overall: Specificity for CMV antigens was confirmed in vitro for a few of the CMV-associated chains. Among TCR beta chains of equal frequency, HLA-associated ones were more clonally expanded in a later analysis. A later analysis reported that several of the most significant clusters appeared to be linked to common viral pathogens, among them Epstein-Barr virus.

Comment on this clone: Its matching antigen is unknown.

The germline CDR1 and CDR2 sequences are SNHLY and FYNNEI. Deletions cut 7 bases from V and 2 bases from J, with 14 bases between. The CDR3 spans 15 residues. The PCR used 60 Vbeta and 13 Jbeta primers. Sequenced by immunoSEQ multiplex PCR; TCRdb stores in-frame clones only, minus some. This sample yields some 74,000 clones, of which about 66% are seen a single time; about 20% belongs to the top ten. The receptor was derived from a man aged 35 to 55 in good health and CMV-seropositive. The sequenced sample was PBMCs. The V call is TRBV2, the J call TRBJ2-2; maybe TRBD1 (5 bases). CDR3 sequence reads: CASNLVGPNTGELFF. In nucleotides, the CDR3 is TGTGCCAGCAACCTGGTGGGGCCAAACACCGGGGAGCTGTTTTTT.